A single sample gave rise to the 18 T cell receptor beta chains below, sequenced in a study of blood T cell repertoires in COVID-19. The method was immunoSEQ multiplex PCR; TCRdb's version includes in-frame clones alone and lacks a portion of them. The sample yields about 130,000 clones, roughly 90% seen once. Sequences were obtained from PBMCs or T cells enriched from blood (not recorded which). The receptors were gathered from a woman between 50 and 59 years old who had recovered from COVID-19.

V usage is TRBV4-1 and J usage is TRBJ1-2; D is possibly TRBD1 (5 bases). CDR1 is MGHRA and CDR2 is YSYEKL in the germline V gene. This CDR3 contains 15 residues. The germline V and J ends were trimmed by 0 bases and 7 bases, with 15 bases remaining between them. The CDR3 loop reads CASSQDGGRAGGYTF. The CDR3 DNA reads TGCGCCAGCAGCCAAGATGGTGGCAGGGCAGGTGGCTACACCTTC.

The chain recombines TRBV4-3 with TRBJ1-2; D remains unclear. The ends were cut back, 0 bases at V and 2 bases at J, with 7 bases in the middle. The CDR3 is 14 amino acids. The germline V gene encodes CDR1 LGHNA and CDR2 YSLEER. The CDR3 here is CASSQDRGNYGYTF. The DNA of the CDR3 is TGCGCCAGCAGCCAAGATCGAGGGAACTATGGCTACACCTTC.

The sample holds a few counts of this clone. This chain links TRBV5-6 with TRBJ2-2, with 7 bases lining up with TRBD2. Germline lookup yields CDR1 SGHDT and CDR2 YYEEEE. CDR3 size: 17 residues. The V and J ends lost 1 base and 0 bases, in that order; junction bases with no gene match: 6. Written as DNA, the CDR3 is TGTGCCAGCAGCTTGTTAGGCGGGAGACCGAACACCGGGGAGCTGTTTTTT. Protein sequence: CASSLLGGRPNTGELFF.

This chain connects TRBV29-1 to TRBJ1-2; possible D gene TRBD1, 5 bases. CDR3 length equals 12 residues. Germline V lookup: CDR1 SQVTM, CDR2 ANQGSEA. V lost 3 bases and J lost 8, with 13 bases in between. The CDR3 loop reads CSVDPGSGGYTF. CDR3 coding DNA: TGCAGCGTTGATCCAGGGTCCGGGGGCTACACCTTC.

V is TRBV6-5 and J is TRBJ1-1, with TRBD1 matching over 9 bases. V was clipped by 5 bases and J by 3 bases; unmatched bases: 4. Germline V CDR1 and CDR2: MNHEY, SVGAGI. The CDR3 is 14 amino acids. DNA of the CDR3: TGTGCCAGCAGTCACCGGGACAGGGACACTGAAGCTTTCTTT. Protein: CASSHRDRDTEAFF.

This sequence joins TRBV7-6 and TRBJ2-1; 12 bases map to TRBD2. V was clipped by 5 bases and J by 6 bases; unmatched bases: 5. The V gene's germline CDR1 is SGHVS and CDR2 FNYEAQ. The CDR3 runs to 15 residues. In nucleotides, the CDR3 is TGTGCCAGCAGCCCTGGGACTAGCGGGTTCAATGAGCAGTTCTTC. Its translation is CASSPGTSGFNEQFF.

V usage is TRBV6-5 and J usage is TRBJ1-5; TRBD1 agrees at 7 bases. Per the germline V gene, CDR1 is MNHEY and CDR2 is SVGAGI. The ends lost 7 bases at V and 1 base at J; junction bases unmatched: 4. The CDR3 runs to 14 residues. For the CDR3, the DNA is TGTGCCAGCAACCCAGGGGGGAGCAATCAGCCCCAGCATTTT. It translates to CASNPGGSNQPQHF.

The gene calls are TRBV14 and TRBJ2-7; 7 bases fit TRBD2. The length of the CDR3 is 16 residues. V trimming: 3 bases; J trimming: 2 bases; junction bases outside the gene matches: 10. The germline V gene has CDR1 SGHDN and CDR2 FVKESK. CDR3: CASSHGRLGDTYEQYF. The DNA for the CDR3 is TGTGCCAGCAGCCACGGGAGGTTAGGGGATACCTACGAGCAGTACTTC.

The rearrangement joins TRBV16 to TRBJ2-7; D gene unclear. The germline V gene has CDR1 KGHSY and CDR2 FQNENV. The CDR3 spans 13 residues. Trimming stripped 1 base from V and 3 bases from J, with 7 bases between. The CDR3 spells CASSQFTGYEQYF. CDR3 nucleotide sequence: TGTGCCAGCAGCCAATTTACTGGCTACGAGCAGTACTTC.

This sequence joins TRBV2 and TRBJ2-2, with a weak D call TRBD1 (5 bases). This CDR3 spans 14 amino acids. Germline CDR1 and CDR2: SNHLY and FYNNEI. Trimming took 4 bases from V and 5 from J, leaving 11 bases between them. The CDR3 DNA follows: TGTGCCAGCAGTGGGACATTTGGGACCGGGGAGCTGTTTTTT. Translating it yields CASSGTFGTGELFF.

As DNA, the CDR3 is TGTGCAACGGGGGTAAACACTGAAGCTTTCTTT. Amino acid sequence: CATGVNTEAFF. The chain links TRBV12-3 or TRBV12-4 to TRBJ1-1, with D possibly being TRBD1 (5 bases). This CDR3 has 11 amino acids.

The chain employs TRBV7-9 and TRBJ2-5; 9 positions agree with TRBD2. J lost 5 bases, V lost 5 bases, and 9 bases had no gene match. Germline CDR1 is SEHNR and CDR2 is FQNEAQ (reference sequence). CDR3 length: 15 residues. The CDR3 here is CASSPAGGPWETQYF. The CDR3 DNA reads TGTGCCAGCAGCCCCGCGGGGGGGCCTTGGGAGACCCAGTACTTC.

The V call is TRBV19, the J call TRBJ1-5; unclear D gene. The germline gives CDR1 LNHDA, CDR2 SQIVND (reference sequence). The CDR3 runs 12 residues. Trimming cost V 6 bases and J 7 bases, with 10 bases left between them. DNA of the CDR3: TGTGCCAGTAGATCAGAGGGCCAGCCCCAGCATTTT. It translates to CASRSEGQPQHF.

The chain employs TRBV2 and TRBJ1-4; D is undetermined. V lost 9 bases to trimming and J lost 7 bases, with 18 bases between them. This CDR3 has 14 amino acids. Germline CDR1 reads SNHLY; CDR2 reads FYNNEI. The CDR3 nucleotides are TGTGCCAGTTACCTTACCGGGGAAATTGAAAAACTGTTTTTT. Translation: CASYLTGEIEKLFF.

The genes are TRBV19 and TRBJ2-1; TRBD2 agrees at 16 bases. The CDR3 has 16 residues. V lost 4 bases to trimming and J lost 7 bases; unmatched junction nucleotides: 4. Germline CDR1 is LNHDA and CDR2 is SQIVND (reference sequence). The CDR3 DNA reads TGTGCCAGTAGTAGGGGACTAGCGGGGGGGAGGAATGAGCAGTTCTTC. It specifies CASSRGLAGGRNEQFF.

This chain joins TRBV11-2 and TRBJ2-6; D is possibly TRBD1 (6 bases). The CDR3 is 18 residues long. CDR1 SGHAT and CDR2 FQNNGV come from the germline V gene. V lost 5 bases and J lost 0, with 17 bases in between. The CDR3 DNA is TGTGCCAGCAGCCCTGGGTACAGGGCCCGCTCTGGGGCCAACGTCCTGACTTTC. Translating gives CASSPGYRARSGANVLTF.

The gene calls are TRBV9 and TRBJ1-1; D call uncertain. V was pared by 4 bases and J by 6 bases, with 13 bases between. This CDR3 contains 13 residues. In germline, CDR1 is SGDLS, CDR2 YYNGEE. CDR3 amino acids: CASSPTGEAEAFF. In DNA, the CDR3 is TGTGCCAGCAGCCCCACCGGGGAAGCTGAAGCTTTCTTT.

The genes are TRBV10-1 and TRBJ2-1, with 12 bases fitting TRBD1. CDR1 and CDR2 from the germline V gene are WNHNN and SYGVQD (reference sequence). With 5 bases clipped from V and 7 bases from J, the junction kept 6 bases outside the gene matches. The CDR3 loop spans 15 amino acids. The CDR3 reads CASSRDRGLLNEQFF. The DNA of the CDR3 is TGCGCCAGCAGTCGGGACAGGGGGCTTCTAAATGAGCAGTTCTTC.